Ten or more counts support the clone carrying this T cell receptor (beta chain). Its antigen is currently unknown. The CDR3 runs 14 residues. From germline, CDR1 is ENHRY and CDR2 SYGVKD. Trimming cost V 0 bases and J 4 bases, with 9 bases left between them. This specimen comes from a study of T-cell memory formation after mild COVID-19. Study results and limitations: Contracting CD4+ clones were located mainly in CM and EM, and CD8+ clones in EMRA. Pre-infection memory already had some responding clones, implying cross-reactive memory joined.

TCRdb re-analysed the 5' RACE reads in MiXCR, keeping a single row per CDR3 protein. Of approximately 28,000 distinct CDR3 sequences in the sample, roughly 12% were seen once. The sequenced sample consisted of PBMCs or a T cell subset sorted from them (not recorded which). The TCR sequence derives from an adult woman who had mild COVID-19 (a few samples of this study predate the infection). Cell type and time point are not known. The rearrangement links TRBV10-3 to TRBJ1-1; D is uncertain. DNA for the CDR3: TGTGCCATCAGTGAGTCACGGAGGTTCACTGAAGCTTTCTTT. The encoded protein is CAISESRRFTEAFF.